The 18 T cell receptor beta chains presented below share a single source sample, sequenced in a study of neurological immune-mediated disorders. TCRdb ran MiXCR on the 5' RACE reads and lists one entry per CDR3 protein. The sample consists of about 40,000 distinct CDR3 sequences, less than 15% of them appearing once. Sequencing used PBMCs. All receptors derive from a woman aged 50 to 65 with HTLV-1-associated myelopathy (HAM/TSP).

This clonotype came up many times. The rearrangement links TRBV12-3 or TRBV12-4 to TRBJ1-4, with 7 bases that match TRBD1. The CDR3 totals 14 residues. V trimming: 7 bases; J trimming: 7 bases; junction bases outside the gene matches: 9. DNA for the CDR3: TGTGCCAGCAAGGCTGACAGGGCAGGTGAAAAACTGTTTTTT. Translating it yields CASKADRAGEKLFF.

This chain uses TRBV28 with TRBJ2-3, with 9 nucleotides matching TRBD2. Germline assignment: CDR1 MDHEN and CDR2 SYDVKM. Losses at the gene ends were 5 bases for V and 6 bases for J; bases not matched to a gene: 18. This CDR3 is built from 18 residues. CDR3 protein: CASSAPGWAGGRLDTQYF. The CDR3 nucleotides read TGTGCCAGCAGTGCCCCTGGTTGGGCGGGGGGGCGATTGGATACGCAGTATTTT.

This clonotype appeared many times. V usage is TRBV7-2 and J usage is TRBJ2-1; a possible D gene is TRBD2 (5 bases). Germline assignment: CDR1 SGHTA and CDR2 FQGNSA. The CDR3 spans 15 residues. V shed 5 bases and J shed 8 bases, with 19 bases lying between them. CDR3 sequence (DNA): TGTGCCAGCAGCCGGGGATCTTCTTGGGTAGATGAGCAGTTCTTC. This sequence encodes CASSRGSSWVDEQFF.

This clonotype was seen many times. This CDR3 is CASSASKTDTQYF. CDR3 DNA sequence: TGTGCCAGCAGCGCGTCGAAAACAGATACGCAGTATTTT. The chain joins TRBV9 to TRBJ2-3; D is uncertain. The CDR3 runs 13 residues. Germline values: CDR1 SGDLS, CDR2 YYNGEE. V lost 3 bases, J lost 3 bases, and 8 bases lay in between.

At least ten counts were recorded for this clonotype. This chain connects TRBV20-1 to TRBJ2-1; 8 bases match TRBD1. With 1 base clipped from V and 11 bases from J, the junction kept 4 bases outside the gene matches. Per germline, CDR1 DFQATT and CDR2 SNEGSKA (reference sequence). The CDR3 covers 12 residues. The CDR3 sequence is CSARGGDRKQFF. DNA of the CDR3: TGCAGTGCTAGAGGGGGGGACAGGAAGCAGTTCTTC.

This clonotype was observed many times. The chain uses TRBV20-1 and TRBJ1-5, with 9 bases that match TRBD1. The length of the CDR3 is 15 residues. Germline trimming cut 0 bases from V and 4 bases from J; bases unmatched to any gene: 4. Per the germline V gene, CDR1 is DFQATT and CDR2 is SNEGSKA (reference sequence). The CDR3 DNA reads TGCAGTGCTAGAGATGCGGGACAGGGTAATCAGCCCCAGCATTTT. It codes for CSARDAGQGNQPQHF.

This clonotype was counted many times. The rearrangement joins TRBV7-2 to TRBJ1-2, with 9 bases fitting TRBD1. V shed 5 bases and J 4 bases; nucleotides not matched to a gene: 8. The length of the CDR3 is 15 residues. CDR1 and CDR2 (germline): SGHTA, FQGNSA. CDR3 nucleotide sequence: TGTGCCAGCAGCATGACCGGGACAGGGCGCTATGGCTACACCTTC. Translation gives CASSMTGTGRYGYTF.

This clonotype was observed many times. Here the CDR3 DNA reads TGCAGTGCTAGAGAAGGACAGGGGTACCAAGAGACCCAGTACTTC. This sequence encodes CSAREGQGYQETQYF. The V call is TRBV20-1, the J call TRBJ2-5; 9 bases align to TRBD1. Germline CDR1 DFQATT, CDR2 SNEGSKA (reference sequence). The CDR3 spans 15 residues. Unmatched junction bases numbered 2, after V lost 0 bases and J lost 0 bases.

The genes are TRBV30 and TRBJ2-1, with 7 bases that match TRBD2. Unmatched junction bases numbered 8, after V lost 8 bases and J lost 4 bases. Germline CDR1 reads GTSNPN; CDR2 reads SVGIG (reference sequence). The CDR3 is 13 residues long. The CDR3 bases are TGTGCCGCGCGACTAGCTTTATACAATGAGCAGTTCTTC. It encodes CAARLALYNEQFF.

This clonotype showed up many times. The rearrangement joins TRBV20-1 to TRBJ2-7; perhaps TRBD1 as D (6 bases). CDR3 length equals 14 residues. CDR1 is DFQATT, CDR2 SNEGSKA, per germline (reference sequence). The V and J ends lost 0 bases and 2 bases respectively, with 11 bases between them. CDR3 DNA sequence: TGCAGTGCTAGAGATGGGGGCTCTACCTACGAGCAGTACTTC. This codes for CSARDGGSTYEQYF.

The J gene is TRBJ2-7, the V gene TRBV5-1; 10 bases agree with TRBD2. This CDR3 has 17 residues. Trimming at V came to 1 base and at J to 0 bases, leaving 7 bases not matched to a gene. The germline gives CDR1 SGHRS, CDR2 YFSETQ. CDR3 nucleotides: TGCGCCAGCAGCTTGCAGACTAGCGGGCTTATCTCCTACGAGCAGTACTTC. Amino acids: CASSLQTSGLISYEQYF.

This clonotype was picked up many times. The gene calls are TRBV20-1 and TRBJ2-3, with D possibly matching TRBD1 (6 bases). With 3 bases removed from V and 5 bases from J, the gap between germline ends came to 12 bases. CDR3 length: 13 residues. CDR1 and CDR2 from the germline V gene are DFQATT and SNEGSKA (reference sequence). The CDR3 region is CSASQGPKDTQYF. CDR3 sequence (DNA): TGCAGTGCTAGTCAGGGGCCGAAAGATACGCAGTATTTT.

This clonotype appeared a few times. This sequence joins TRBV18 and TRBJ1-4; D perhaps matches TRBD1 (5 bases). CDR1 is KGHSH, CDR2 LQKENI, per germline. The CDR3 has 16 amino acids. V was cut by 0 bases and J by 8 bases, with 16 bases left in between. CDR3: CASSPPVGAGQEKLFF. The CDR3 DNA reads TGTGCCAGCTCACCACCGGTCGGGGCAGGGCAAGAAAAACTGTTTTTT.

The chain uses TRBV7-9 and TRBJ2-1, with D possibly being TRBD1 (5 bases). Between the trimmed V and J ends, which lost 5 bases and 6 bases, there was a span of 14 bases. Germline V gene data show CDR1 as SEHNR and CDR2 as FQNEAQ (reference sequence). The CDR3 covers 14 residues. Written as DNA, the CDR3 is TGTGCCAGCAGCCTTACCCAGGGTTTCAATGAGCAGTTCTTC. This gives the protein CASSLTQGFNEQFF.

This clonotype has at least ten counts. The CDR3 protein is CASSLAGIYNEQFF. CDR3 nucleotides: TGTGCCAGCAGCTTGGCAGGCATTTACAATGAGCAGTTCTTC. The chain has TRBV5-5 and TRBJ2-1; D is unresolved. The V gene lost 0 bases and the J gene lost 4 bases, with 8 bases spanning the gap. Germline V lookup: CDR1 SGHKS, CDR2 YYEKEE (reference sequence). This CDR3 contains 14 residues.

Many counts were recorded for this clonotype. The chain employs TRBV5-1 and TRBJ2-2; TRBD1 matches at 9 bases. J gave up 5 bases and V 7 bases, and 6 bases lay outside the gene matches. The CDR3 totals 14 residues. Germline values: CDR1 SGHRS, CDR2 YFSETQ. The CDR3 nucleotides read TGCGCCAGCTCGGACAGGGGAGGGACCGGGGAGCTGTTTTTT. This codes for CASSDRGGTGELFF.

This clonotype was seen ten or more times. The chain links TRBV2 to TRBJ2-4, with a weak D call TRBD2 (5 bases). V lost 1 base and J 3 bases, leaving 10 bases between the germline ends. Germline V gene lookup returns CDR1 SNHLY and CDR2 FYNNEI. This CDR3 contains 15 residues. The CDR3 sequence: CASSEGGPGKNIQYF. The CDR3 DNA follows: TGTGCCAGCAGTGAAGGCGGGCCAGGCAAAAACATTCAGTACTTC.

This clonotype was seen at least ten times. The rearrangement joins TRBV5-1 to TRBJ1-1, with D tentatively TRBD1 (6 bases). Deletions cut 5 bases from V and 5 bases from J, with 16 bases between. Germline assignment: CDR1 SGHRS and CDR2 YFSETQ. The CDR3 has 14 residues. In DNA form, the CDR3 reads TGCGCCAGCAGTATGGGGAGGGGGGCGACTGAAGCTTTCTTT. It codes for CASSMGRGATEAFF.